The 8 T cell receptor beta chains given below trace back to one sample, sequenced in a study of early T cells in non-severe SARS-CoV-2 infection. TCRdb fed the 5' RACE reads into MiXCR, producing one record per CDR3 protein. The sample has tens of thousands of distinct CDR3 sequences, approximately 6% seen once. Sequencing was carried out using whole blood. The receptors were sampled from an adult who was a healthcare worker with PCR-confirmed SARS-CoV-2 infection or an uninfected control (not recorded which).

CDR3: CASSQTGGISPLHF. In DNA form, the CDR3 reads TGCGCCAGCAGCCAAACAGGGGGAATTTCACCCCTCCACTTT. The rearrangement joins TRBV4-3 to TRBJ1-6; 8 nucleotides line up with TRBD1. Germline V lookup: CDR1 LGHNA, CDR2 YSLEER. Germline trimming cut 2 bases from V and 9 bases from J; bases unmatched to any gene: 3. The CDR3 extends over 14 amino acids.

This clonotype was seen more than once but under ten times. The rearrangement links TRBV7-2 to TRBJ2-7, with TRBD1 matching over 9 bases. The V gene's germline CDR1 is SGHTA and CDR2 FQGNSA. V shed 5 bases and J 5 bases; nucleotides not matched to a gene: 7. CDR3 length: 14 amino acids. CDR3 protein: CASSRQQGAHEQYF. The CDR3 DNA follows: TGTGCCAGCAGCCGACAACAGGGGGCCCACGAGCAGTACTTC.

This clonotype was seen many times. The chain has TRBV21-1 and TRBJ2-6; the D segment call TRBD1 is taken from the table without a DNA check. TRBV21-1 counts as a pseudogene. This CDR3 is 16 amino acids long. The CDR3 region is CASSTAPGLWANVLTF. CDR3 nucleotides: TGTGCCAGCAGCACTGCCCCCGGTTTGTGGGCCAACGTCCTGACTTTC.

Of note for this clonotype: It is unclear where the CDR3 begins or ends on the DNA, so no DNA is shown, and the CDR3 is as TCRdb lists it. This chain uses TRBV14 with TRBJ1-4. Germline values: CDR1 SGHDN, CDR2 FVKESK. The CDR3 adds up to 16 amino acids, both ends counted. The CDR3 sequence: CASSQYVGYNNEKLFF.

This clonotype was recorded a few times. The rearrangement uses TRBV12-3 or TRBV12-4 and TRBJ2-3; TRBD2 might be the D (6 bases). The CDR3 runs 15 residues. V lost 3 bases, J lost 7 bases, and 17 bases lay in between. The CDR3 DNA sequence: TGTGCCAGCAGTTTCCGGCGGGGCCTCCACCATACGCAGTATTTT. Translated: CASSFRRGLHHTQYF.

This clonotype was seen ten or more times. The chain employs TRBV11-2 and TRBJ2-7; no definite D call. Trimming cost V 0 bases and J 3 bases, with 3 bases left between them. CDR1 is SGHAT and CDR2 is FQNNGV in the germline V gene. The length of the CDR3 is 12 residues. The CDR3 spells CASSLEVYEQYF. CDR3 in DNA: TGTGCCAGCAGCTTAGAGGTCTACGAGCAGTACTTC. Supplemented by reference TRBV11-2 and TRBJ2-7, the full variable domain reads EAGVAQSPRYKIIEKRQSVAFWCNPISGHATLYWYQQILGQGPKLLIQFQNNGVVDDSQLPKDRFSAERLKGVDSTLKIQPAKLEDSAVYLCASSLEVYEQYFGPGTRLTVT.

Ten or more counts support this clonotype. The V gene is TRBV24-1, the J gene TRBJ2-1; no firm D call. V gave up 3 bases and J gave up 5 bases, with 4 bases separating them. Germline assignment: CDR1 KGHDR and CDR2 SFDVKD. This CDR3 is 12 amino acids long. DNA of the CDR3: TGTGCCACCAGTGATGGGGACAATGAGCAGTTCTTC. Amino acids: CATSDGDNEQFF.

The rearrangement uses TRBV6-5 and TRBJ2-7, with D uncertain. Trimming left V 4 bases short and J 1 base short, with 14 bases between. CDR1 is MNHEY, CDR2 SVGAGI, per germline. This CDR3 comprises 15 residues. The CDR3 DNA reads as TGTGCCAGCAGTTCAAACAGCCCCGGTTCCTACGAGCAGTACTTC. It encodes CASSSNSPGSYEQYF.